The 23 T cell receptor beta chains listed next were all sequenced from one sample in a study of control samples from healthy donors and cancer patients. Sequencing used immunoSEQ multiplex PCR; TCRdb keeps in-frame clones, though not all of them. The sample contains 40,000 to 55,000 clones, roughly 87% of which appear only once. The sequenced material came from PBMCs. Receptor source: a man in his forties or fifties with colorectal cancer.

The genes are TRBV12-3 or TRBV12-4 and TRBJ2-2, with a weak D call TRBD1 (6 bases). V shed 5 bases and J shed 6 bases, with 10 bases lying between them. This CDR3 has 13 residues. Written as DNA, the CDR3 is TGTGCCAGCAGTAGGGGACATCCCGGGGAGCTGTTTTTT. This sequence encodes CASSRGHPGELFF.

The chain carries TRBV4-1 and TRBJ2-5; possibly TRBD2 for D (6 bases). CDR1 and CDR2 (germline): MGHRA, YSYEKL. The V and J ends lost 3 bases and 5 bases respectively, with 13 bases between them. CDR3 length: 14 amino acids. CDR3 DNA: TGCGCCAGCAGCCATGAGGAGGGGCGTGAGACCCAGTACTTC. Translated, it gives CASSHEEGRETQYF.

This clone was seen once. The V and J genes are TRBV7-8 and TRBJ1-5, with D possibly matching TRBD1 (5 bases). This CDR3 contains 16 residues. The germline CDR1 and CDR2 sequences are SGHVS and FQNEAQ. Trimming pared 2 bases from V and 1 base from J, leaving 12 bases between. CDR3 in amino acids: CASSLRSGGSNQPQHF. CDR3 nucleotides: TGTGCCAGCAGCTTAAGATCTGGGGGGAGCAATCAGCCCCAGCATTTT.

The chain recombines TRBV7-9 with TRBJ2-1, with D perhaps matching TRBD2 (5 bases). The length of the CDR3 is 15 residues. Trimming shortened V by 2 bases and J by 10 bases, and 18 bases separated the two germline ends. The germline V gene has CDR1 SEHNR and CDR2 FQNEAQ (reference sequence). CDR3 in amino acids: CASSLRAAPREEQFF. CDR3 in DNA: TGTGCCAGCAGCTTACGAGCGGCCCCGAGGGAAGAGCAGTTCTTC.

The rearrangement uses TRBV5-4 and TRBJ2-7; a possible D gene is TRBD1 (6 bases). The germline V and J ends were trimmed by 0 bases and 1 base, with 11 bases remaining between them. Germline CDR1 reads SGHNT; CDR2 reads YYREEE (reference sequence). CDR3 length: 15 residues. The CDR3 DNA reads TGTGCCAGCAGCTTGGGGACAGACATTTCCTACGAGCAGTACTTC. It yields the protein CASSLGTDISYEQYF. Full variable domain (outside the CDR3, taken from reference TRBV5-4 and TRBJ2-7): ETGVTQSPTHLIKTRGQQVTLRCSSQSGHNTVSWYQQALGQGPQFIFQYYREEENGRGNFPPRFSGLQFPNYSSELNVNALELDDSALYLCASSLGTDISYEQYFGPGTRLTVT.

The chain employs TRBV29-1 and TRBJ2-3; weak D call: TRBD1 (6 bases). V was clipped by 6 bases and J by 6 bases, with 28 bases between them. This CDR3 comprises 17 residues. CDR1 SQVTM and CDR2 ANQGSEA come from the germline V gene. CDR3 DNA sequence: TGCAGCGTCACACAAGGGGGTCGTCCCCAGGGCAGGGATACGCAGTATTTT. It specifies CSVTQGGRPQGRDTQYF.

This clone was seen a handful of times. The chain carries TRBV2 and TRBJ1-5; D unresolved. Trimming took off 5 bases at V and 0 bases at J, with 8 bases between the two ends. This CDR3 spans 14 amino acids. Looked up from germline, CDR1 is SNHLY and CDR2 is FYNNEI. The CDR3 region is CASSTTDSNQPQHF. Written as DNA, the CDR3 is TGTGCCAGCAGTACAACGGATAGCAATCAGCCCCAGCATTTT.

The V and J genes are TRBV7-9 and TRBJ1-1; D perhaps matches TRBD1 (6 bases). The germline V gene has CDR1 SEHNR and CDR2 FQNEAQ (reference sequence). V was pared by 10 bases and J by 7 bases, with 16 bases between. This CDR3 contains 12 residues. Here the CDR3 DNA reads TGTGCCATAACCACGGGAGGGGGTGAAGCTTTCTTT. Protein sequence: CAITTGGGEAFF.

The CDR3: CASSESSEDFYSYEQYF. The CDR3 DNA is TGCGCCAGCAGTGAGTCATCGGAAGACTTCTACTCCTACGAGCAGTACTTC. The chain links TRBV10-1 to TRBJ2-7; D remains ambiguous. The CDR3 extends over 17 amino acids. Germline CDR1 reads WNHNN; CDR2 reads SYGVQD (reference sequence). With 0 bases removed from V and 0 bases from J, the gap between germline ends came to 15 bases.

The gene calls are TRBV27 and TRBJ1-5; weak D call: TRBD1 (5 bases). This CDR3 has 13 amino acids. Germline V gene sequence: CDR1 MNHEY, CDR2 SMNVEV (reference sequence). V lost 5 bases, J lost 1 base, and 6 bases lay in between. The CDR3 is CASSPGSNQPQHF. The CDR3 DNA reads as TGTGCCAGCAGTCCAGGGAGCAATCAGCCCCAGCATTTT.

The chain carries TRBV7-8 and TRBJ1-5, with D maybe TRBD1 (5 bases). The V end lost 5 bases, the J end lost 1 base, and 15 bases lay between the germline ends. The CDR3 is 16 residues long. The germline gives CDR1 SGHVS, CDR2 FQNEAQ. The CDR3 DNA reads TGTGCCAGCAGCCCCTGGGCGGGGCTGAGCAATCAGCCCCAGCATTTT. This gives the protein CASSPWAGLSNQPQHF.

This rearrangement joins TRBV5-1 to TRBJ1-2; 8 bases fit TRBD1. The CDR3 is 15 amino acids. Germline assignment: CDR1 SGHRS and CDR2 YFSETQ. V lost 4 bases and J lost 1; bases outside the gene matches: 6. The CDR3 DNA reads TGCGCCAGCAGCGCACGGACAGGGTTTAACTATGGCTACACCTTC. Its translation is CASSARTGFNYGYTF.

The chain employs TRBV19 and TRBJ1-2; maybe TRBD1 (5 bases). Germline-derived CDR1 and CDR2 are LNHDA and SQIVND (reference sequence). The length of the CDR3 is 16 residues. The V end was cut by 1 base, the J end by 8 bases, with 20 bases between. The CDR3 protein is CASSIGGQGETRGYTF. The CDR3 nucleotides are TGTGCCAGTAGTATAGGCGGCCAGGGAGAAACTCGCGGCTACACCTTC.

The chain links TRBV5-1 to TRBJ1-1; no clear D gene. V dropped 4 bases and J dropped 5 bases, with 18 bases sitting between them. This CDR3 has 15 amino acids. The germline CDR1 and CDR2 sequences are SGHRS and YFSETQ. CDR3 sequence (DNA): TGCGCCAGCAGCCCCTGGCCCGATGGGAAGACTGAAGCTTTCTTT. Translated: CASSPWPDGKTEAFF.

The chain carries TRBV9 and TRBJ2-3, with D possibly being TRBD1 (6 bases). V shed 0 bases and J shed 0 bases, with 8 bases lying between them. The CDR3 covers 15 residues. Germline loops: CDR1 SGDLS, CDR2 YYNGEE. The chain's CDR3 is CASSVGTASTDTQYF. DNA for the CDR3: TGTGCCAGCAGCGTAGGGACAGCTAGCACAGATACGCAGTATTTT.

The CDR3 loop reads CASSEYGRNTEAFF. The CDR3 nucleotides are TGTGCCAGCAGTGAATATGGGAGAAACACTGAAGCTTTCTTT. This chain uses TRBV25-1 with TRBJ1-1; D gene uncertain. The V end lost 0 bases, the J end lost 2 bases, and 7 bases lay between the germline ends. Germline CDR1 and CDR2: MGHDK and SYGVNS. This CDR3 has 14 amino acids.

In this sample, this clone turned up a few times. The chain is built from TRBV9 and TRBJ2-3; D is possibly TRBD1 or TRBD2 (5 bases each). CDR1 and CDR2 (germline): SGDLS, YYNGEE. Trimming took off 0 bases at V and 5 bases at J, with 10 bases between the two ends. The CDR3 consists of 14 residues. CDR3 coding DNA: TGTGCCAGCAGCGTAGGAGGGGTTGGAGATACGCAGTATTTT. Its translation: CASSVGGVGDTQYF.

This rearrangement joins TRBV4-1 to TRBJ2-7, with 15 bases aligning to TRBD2. J lost 5 bases, V lost 5 bases, and 7 bases had no gene match. This CDR3 is 16 amino acids long. Germline V CDR1 and CDR2: MGHRA, YSYEKL. CDR3 DNA: TGCGCCAGCAGCTGGACTAGCGGGAGGGCCTGGGACGAGCAGTACTTC. Amino acids: CASSWTSGRAWDEQYF.

CDR3 sequence: CAWSLQGSYGYTF. The DNA for the CDR3 is TGTGCCTGGAGTCTACAGGGTTCGTACGGCTACACCTTC. The J gene is TRBJ1-2, the V gene TRBV30; D is perhaps TRBD1 (6 bases). The CDR3 runs 13 residues. V dropped 2 bases and J dropped 8 bases, with 15 bases sitting between them. Germline V CDR1 and CDR2: GTSNPN, SVGIG (reference sequence).

The J gene is TRBJ2-5, the V gene TRBV7-2, with a possible D match to TRBD2 (6 bases). The germline V and J ends were trimmed by 1 base and 5 bases, with 11 bases remaining between them. This CDR3 has 14 residues. Per the germline V gene, CDR1 is SGHTA and CDR2 is FQGNSA. For the CDR3, the DNA is TGTGCCAGCAGCTTAGTAGCGGAAGGGGAGACCCAGTACTTC. Translating gives CASSLVAEGETQYF. The full variable domain, with the rest looked up from reference TRBV7-2 and TRBJ2-5, is GAGVSQSPSNKVTEKGKDVELRCDPISGHTALYWYRQSLGQGLEFLIYFQGNSAPDKSGLPSDRFSAERTGGSVSTLTIQRTQQEDSAVYLCASSLVAEGETQYFGPGTRLLVL.

The CDR3 is CASSSGLDTGELFF. The CDR3 nucleotides read TGTGCCAGCTCTTCGGGACTAGACACCGGGGAGCTGTTTTTT. The chain recombines TRBV18 with TRBJ2-2, with 8 bases fitting TRBD2. The length of the CDR3 is 14 residues. J was trimmed by 3 bases and V by 6 bases; bases with no gene match: 3. Germline V lookup: CDR1 KGHSH, CDR2 LQKENI.

The chain carries TRBV18 and TRBJ2-7; no reliable D call. The CDR3 runs to 13 residues. Germline V lookup: CDR1 KGHSH, CDR2 LQKENI. V was trimmed by 5 bases and J by 3 bases, leaving 11 bases between them. Here the CDR3 reads CASSERELYEQYF. CDR3 DNA: TGTGCCAGCTCAGAAAGGGAACTCTACGAGCAGTACTTC.

The V and J genes are TRBV6-5 and TRBJ2-7; 9 nucleotides agree with TRBD1. V lost 6 bases and J lost 3; bases outside the gene matches: 6. Germline values: CDR1 MNHEY, CDR2 SVGAGI. The CDR3 consists of 14 residues. CDR3 sequence (DNA): TGTGCCAGCAGCCGGGGACAGGGAATCTACGAGCAGTACTTC. This gives the protein CASSRGQGIYEQYF.